This is a list of T cell receptor beta chains from one sample in a study of identical twins. In TCRdb, the 5' RACE reads were re-called with MiXCR into one record per CDR3 protein. Altogether about 250,000 distinct CDR3 sequences are present, approximately 8% being singletons, with the ten largest covering 5% to 6%. These data also formed part of another study, on yellow fever vaccine responses in identical twins.

The source material was CD8+ T cells sorted from blood. The receptors stem from a young woman in good health. CDR3s include the opening cysteine and the closing phenylalanine or tryptophan.

V	J	CDR3
TRBV11-2	TRBJ2-7	CASSSSGPAYEQYF
TRBV7-8	TRBJ2-2	CASSPPGTPNTGELFF
TRBV2	TRBJ2-7	CASSESAYEQYF
TRBV6-2/TRBV6-3	TRBJ2-3	CASSYRAGGPNTDTQYF
TRBV12-3/TRBV12-4	TRBJ2-1	CASSFEVRGHEQFF
TRBV7-9	TRBJ2-1	CASSPTKSSYNEQFF
TRBV20-1	TRBJ2-2	CSAPGTQNTGELFF
TRBV27	TRBJ2-7	CASSWGGTSGYEQYF
TRBV28	TRBJ2-3	CASSFIISSTDTQYF
TRBV5-1	TRBJ2-7	CASSLATDQILYEQYF
TRBV9	TRBJ2-1	CASSGGAPYNEQFF
TRBV28	TRBJ2-7	CASTLRGQGIDEQYF
TRBV11-2	TRBJ1-3	CASSSEALDGSSGNTIYF
TRBV7-8	TRBJ2-7	CASSFRGRDRPIPYEQYF
TRBV20-1	TRBJ2-1	CSARDLAESAYNEQFF
TRBV5-1	TRBJ2-1	CASSFRRFASGGASHYNEQFF
TRBV3-1	TRBJ1-6	CASSQRDFYNSPLHF
TRBV7-7	TRBJ2-1	CASSRDKGTVHEQFF
TRBV12-3/TRBV12-4	TRBJ2-5	CASSLIGGIQETQYF
TRBV6-1	TRBJ1-2	CASSELAGSNYGYTF
TRBV10-3	TRBJ2-7	CAISESGGQRKSYEQYF
TRBV20-1	TRBJ1-6	CSARTGNSPLHF
TRBV6-1	TRBJ2-5	CASTGTSGETQYF
TRBV6-1	TRBJ2-5	CASSVTDLPQETQYF
TRBV4-1	TRBJ2-1	CASSRFTDLGSNEQFF
TRBV12-3/TRBV12-4	TRBJ2-5	CASSSPPATQYF
TRBV11-3	TRBJ1-2	CASSLGAGTGPNYGYTF
TRBV29-1	TRBJ2-5	CSVPGQGGQTQYF
TRBV7-9	TRBJ2-5	CASSQRQNQETQYF
TRBV29-1	TRBJ1-2	CSVTDREYGYTF
TRBV21-1	TRBJ1-4	CASSEGGRPNEKLFF
TRBV7-8	TRBJ2-3	CASSSPLGYGTDTQYF
TRBV11-1	TRBJ2-2	CASSSNQASGRWTGELFF
TRBV19	TRBJ2-7	CASSIDPLTAAYEQYF
TRBV12-3/TRBV12-4	TRBJ1-1	CASRLPAGTGNTEAFF
TRBV29-1	TRBJ2-7	CSVEDRGIASWGQPYEQYF
TRBV12-3/TRBV12-4	TRBJ2-1	CASSPGYGDPSYNEQFF
TRBV2	TRBJ2-7	CASSVAGGGEQYF
TRBV12-3/TRBV12-4	TRBJ2-1	CASSPSASSYNEQFF
TRBV7-9	TRBJ1-1	CASSPGGVSNTEAFF
TRBV9	TRBJ2-5	CASSSWELGETQYF
TRBV5-6	TRBJ2-3	CASSFGLAGGSTDTQYF
TRBV24-1	TRBJ1-2	CATSAGGAYGYTF
TRBV7-9	TRBJ1-4	CASSHSPGQGDEKLFF
TRBV6-2/TRBV6-3	TRBJ2-1	CASSYSTGIDEQFF
TRBV6-5	TRBJ2-3	CASSYTGANTDTQYF
TRBV29-1	TRBJ2-1	CSVEHWWSVRRVVDLYNEQFF
TRBV4-1	TRBJ2-1	CASSPEAGDSYNEQFF
TRBV29-1	TRBJ2-1	CSALLAGEDKNEQFF
TRBV4-1	TRBJ2-7	CASSQGERTYEQYF
TRBV28	TRBJ1-2	CASSRRDREVYGYTF
TRBV5-6	TRBJ2-2	CASSPLGGTGELFF
TRBV9	TRBJ1-4	CASSVGGYIAEKLFF
TRBV23-1	TRBJ2-5	CASSLITNPRQETQYF
TRBV28	TRBJ2-5	CASRENGAYQETQYF